This T cell receptor beta chain was documented in a study of technical replicates of blood from several donors. Only in-frame clones appear in the TCRdb table, and some are missing; sequencing was by immunoSEQ multiplex PCR. The sample holds approximately 94,000 clones; roughly 95% are singletons and the top ten take approximately 0.36%. Germline V gene data show CDR1 as MDHEN and CDR2 as SYDVKM. Trimming cost V 6 bases and J 3 bases; bases outside gene matches: 8. The CDR3 sequence is 15 residues long. The rearrangement links TRBV28 to TRBJ2-7; 10 positions match TRBD2. Sample: T cells isolated from PBMCs. This TCR was recovered from a human donor in good health. CDR3 DNA sequence: TGTGCCAGCAGCTCCCCCCCTAGCGGGAGCTACGAGCAGTACTTC. Translation gives CASSSPPSGSYEQYF. Full variable domain (rest looked up from reference TRBV28 and TRBJ2-7): DVKVTQSSRYLVKRTGEKVFLECVQDMDHENMFWYRQDPGLGLRLIYFSYDVKMKEKGDIPEGYSVSREKKERFSLILESASTNQTSMYLCASSSPPSGSYEQYFGPGTRLTVT.